This T cell receptor beta chain was sequenced for a study of shared clonotypes between healthy human individuals. The run depth of the assay was deep. Data came from immunoSEQ multiplex PCR; TCRdb stores just in-frame clones and leaves some out. Of approximately 1,500,000 clones listed, roughly 95% were seen once; the top ten hold approximately 1%. Regarding the study as a whole: A handful of donors had 4% to 6.5% of their naive CD4 clonotypes in common.

Trimming shortened V by 6 bases and J by 7 bases, and 10 bases separated the two germline ends. CDR1 is MNHEY and CDR2 is SVGAGI in the germline V gene. This CDR3 has 11 amino acids. As concerns this clone: The antigen is not known.

This chain links TRBV6-5 with TRBJ2-7; D unclear. This TCR was sampled from a man aged 25-40 years in good health. The material sequenced was naive CD4+ T cells sorted from blood. Subset of the sample: CD45RA+ positively selected. In DNA, the CDR3 is TGTGCCAGCAGCACTGGCTCAGAGCAGTACTTC. This translates into CASSTGSEQYF.